The 24 T cell receptor beta chains below come from one sample, sequenced in a study of control samples from healthy donors and cancer patients. Sequenced by immunoSEQ multiplex PCR; TCRdb stores in-frame clones only, minus some. This sample has about 120,000 clones, with about 90% found just once. Input material: blood. The receptors originated from a man aged 45-65 years in good health.

V gene TRBV11-2 combines with J gene TRBJ2-3; D possibly corresponds to TRBD1 (6 bases). The CDR3 covers 17 residues. Trimming took 2 bases from V and 4 from J, leaving 19 bases between them. Germline CDR1 is SGHAT and CDR2 is FQNNGV. In nucleotides, the CDR3 is TGTGCCAGCAGCTTAAACCCCGGCCAGGGGAGAGCAGATACGCAGTATTTT. It is translated as CASSLNPGQGRADTQYF.

The V call is TRBV7-2, the J call TRBJ1-2; TRBD1 might be the D (5 bases). The germline gives CDR1 SGHTA, CDR2 FQGNSA. Trimming shortened V by 4 bases and J by 6 bases, and 18 bases separated the two germline ends. The CDR3 has 15 residues. The CDR3 sequence is CASSSHMDISDGYTF. CDR3 nucleotides: TGTGCCAGCAGCTCCCACATGGACATAAGCGATGGCTACACCTTC.

V and J are TRBV24-1 and TRBJ2-3; TRBD2 matches 7 bases. V was clipped by 6 bases and J by 3 bases; unmatched bases: 5. There are 14 residues in the CDR3. In germline, CDR1 is KGHDR, CDR2 SFDVKD. This CDR3 is CATSQRGGTDTQYF. The CDR3 DNA sequence: TGTGCCACCAGTCAGCGGGGAGGAACAGATACGCAGTATTTT.

The chain couples TRBV27 to TRBJ2-6; the D gene is possibly TRBD1 (6 bases). CDR1 MNHEY and CDR2 SMNVEV come from the germline V gene (reference sequence). The V end lost 6 bases, the J end lost 1 base, and 10 bases lay between the germline ends. The CDR3 is 15 amino acids. DNA for the CDR3: TGTGCCAGCAGCTGGACAGCTTCTGGGGCCAACGTCCTGACTTTC. It yields the protein CASSWTASGANVLTF.

This clone was found once. The genes are TRBV6-5 and TRBJ2-5, with unresolved D. Trimming pared 0 bases from V and 7 bases from J, leaving 12 bases between. The CDR3 runs 14 residues. Germline V lookup: CDR1 MNHEY, CDR2 SVGAGI. The CDR3 here is CASSYSPAAMTQYF. The CDR3 nucleotides read TGTGCCAGCAGTTACTCGCCTGCCGCGATGACCCAGTACTTC.

The V gene is TRBV2, the J gene TRBJ1-6; the D gene is possibly TRBD1 (6 bases). Germline CDR1 and CDR2: SNHLY and FYNNEI. This CDR3 is 16 amino acids long. V dropped 7 bases and J dropped 7 bases, with 20 bases sitting between them. The CDR3 is CASIRGPWVTNSPLHF. The CDR3 bases are TGTGCCAGCATCAGGGGCCCCTGGGTTACGAATTCACCCCTCCACTTT.

The V call is TRBV5-5, the J call TRBJ1-2; TRBD1 aligns across 7 bases. The trim removed 0 bases at V and 5 bases at J, leaving 10 bases unmatched. From germline, CDR1 is SGHKS and CDR2 YYEKEE (reference sequence). This CDR3 region has 16 residues. The CDR3 sequence is CASSLGGTAQLYGYTF. The DNA of the CDR3 is TGTGCCAGCAGCTTGGGAGGGACAGCTCAACTTTATGGCTACACCTTC.

J is TRBJ1-6 and V is TRBV30, with D maybe TRBD1 (5 bases). Germline CDR1 and CDR2: GTSNPN and SVGIG (reference sequence). The germline V and J ends were trimmed by 0 bases and 9 bases, with 15 bases remaining between them. This CDR3 has 15 residues. This CDR3 is CAWSVAGPPSSPLHF. The CDR3 region has the DNA TGTGCCTGGAGTGTCGCGGGACCCCCCTCTTCACCCCTCCACTTT.

The rearrangement joins TRBV29-1 to TRBJ2-3; the D call may be TRBD1 or TRBD2 (5 bases each). The CDR3 is 12 residues long. The germline gives CDR1 SQVTM, CDR2 ANQGSEA. V lost 6 bases to trimming and J lost 4 bases, with 11 bases between them. The CDR3 protein is CSVREGADTQYF. Here the CDR3 DNA reads TGCAGCGTACGGGAAGGGGCAGATACGCAGTATTTT.

This clone showed up just once. The chain combines TRBV10-3 with TRBJ1-2; 7 positions match TRBD1. Trimming took 6 bases from V and 0 from J; bases not matched to a gene: 4. The V gene's germline CDR1 is ENHRY and CDR2 SYGVKD. The CDR3 consists of 14 residues. Here the CDR3 DNA reads TGTGCCATCAGGGGGACAGAATCTAACTATGGCTACACCTTC. As protein: CAIRGTESNYGYTF.

This clone was detected only once. V is TRBV10-1 and J is TRBJ1-4; 7 bases match TRBD1. CDR3 length equals 16 residues. V lost 5 bases and J lost 5; bases outside the gene matches: 11. Per germline, CDR1 WNHNN and CDR2 SYGVQD (reference sequence). DNA for the CDR3: TGCGCCAGCAGTTGTTCGAAGGGGGCGATCAATGAAAAACTGTTTTTT. Protein sequence: CASSCSKGAINEKLFF.

On this clone itself: The same CDR3 arises from other DNA sequences in this sample as well. The chain carries TRBV11-2 and TRBJ2-2; 11 positions match TRBD1. V shed 5 bases and J 5 bases; nucleotides not matched to a gene: 1. Looked up from germline, CDR1 is SGHAT and CDR2 is FQNNGV. The CDR3 runs to 14 residues. The CDR3 sequence is CASSGTGGTGELFF. CDR3 nucleotide sequence: TGTGCCAGCAGCGGGACAGGGGGGACCGGGGAGCTGTTTTTT.

V and J are TRBV11-1 and TRBJ2-5; D is ambiguous. Deletions cut 7 bases from V and 2 bases from J, with 11 bases between. CDR1 is SGHAT and CDR2 is FQDESV in the germline V gene (reference sequence). CDR3 size: 13 residues. The chain's CDR3 is CASTRHLQETQYF. The CDR3 region has the DNA TGTGCCAGCACCAGACACCTACAAGAGACCCAGTACTTC.

The chain links TRBV7-2 to TRBJ1-1, with TRBD1 matching 8 bases. V was clipped by 3 bases and J by 4 bases; unmatched bases: 4. CDR3 length: 14 residues. Germline V CDR1 and CDR2: SGHTA, FQGNSA. CDR3 sequence (DNA): TGTGCCAGCAGCTTCTCAGGGGGCCTCACTGAAGCTTTCTTT. Its translation: CASSFSGGLTEAFF.

V usage is TRBV6-5 and J usage is TRBJ1-2, with TRBD1 matching over 7 bases. V lost 6 bases, J lost 3 bases, and 4 bases stayed unmatched. This CDR3 has 13 amino acids. From germline, CDR1 is MNHEY and CDR2 SVGAGI. The CDR3 region is CASREGADYGYTF. In DNA form, the CDR3 reads TGTGCCAGCAGGGAGGGGGCCGACTATGGCTACACCTTC.

The chain links TRBV27 to TRBJ2-7, with 12 bases fitting TRBD1. V lost 5 bases, J lost 5 bases, and 10 bases stayed unmatched. The CDR3 is 16 residues long. The germline gives CDR1 MNHEY, CDR2 SMNVEV (reference sequence). CDR3 region: CASSPGDRGQEDEQYF. The CDR3 DNA sequence: TGTGCCAGCAGTCCCGGGGACAGGGGGCAGGAGGACGAGCAGTACTTC.

This chain links TRBV27 with TRBJ1-2; D unresolved. Germline V gene data show CDR1 as MNHEY and CDR2 as SMNVEV (reference sequence). Trimming stripped 4 bases from V and 4 bases from J, with 16 bases between. This CDR3 contains 15 residues. The CDR3 region is CASSYDVKGFYGYTF. CDR3 nucleotide sequence: TGTGCCAGCAGTTACGACGTTAAGGGTTTCTATGGCTACACCTTC.

This clone was found once. This chain uses TRBV10-3 with TRBJ1-1, with D perhaps matching TRBD1 (5 bases). The ends were cut back, 6 bases at V and 1 base at J, with 18 bases in the middle. The CDR3 covers 16 residues. Germline V CDR1 and CDR2: ENHRY, SYGVKD. The DNA for the CDR3 is TGTGCCATCAGAAGGGGTAAAGGGGTTGAGAACACTGAAGCTTTCTTT. The encoded protein is CAIRRGKGVENTEAFF.

The chain employs TRBV7-2 and TRBJ2-7; perhaps TRBD1 as D (6 bases). V was trimmed by 7 bases and J by 0 bases, leaving 10 bases between them. Per the germline V gene, CDR1 is SGHTA and CDR2 is FQGNSA. This CDR3 is 13 amino acids long. The CDR3 protein is CASTGAISYEQYF. For the CDR3, the DNA is TGTGCCAGCACAGGGGCGATCTCCTACGAGCAGTACTTC. The whole variable domain, filled in from reference TRBV7-2 and TRBJ2-7, reads GAGVSQSPSNKVTEKGKDVELRCDPISGHTALYWYRQSLGQGLEFLIYFQGNSAPDKSGLPSDRFSAERTGGSVSTLTIQRTQQEDSAVYLCASTGAISYEQYFGPGTRLTVT.

This clone was recorded only once. The gene calls are TRBV6-2 or TRBV6-3 and TRBJ1-5; D ambiguous. V gave up 2 bases and J gave up 0 bases, with 11 bases separating them. This CDR3 is 16 amino acids long. CDR1 is MNHEY, CDR2 SVGEGT, per germline. Written as DNA, the CDR3 is TGTGCCAGCAGTTACCCTCGGCGGGATAGCAATCAGCCCCAGCATTTT. Its protein product is CASSYPRRDSNQPQHF.

Only a few counts were recorded for this clone. This chain uses TRBV7-9 with TRBJ1-5, with 10 bases lining up with TRBD1. The CDR3 length is 15 residues. CDR1 SEHNR and CDR2 FQNEAQ come from the germline V gene (reference sequence). The junction had 2 bases not matched to a gene; V was cut back by 4 bases and J by 2 bases. The DNA for the CDR3 is TGTGCCAGCAGCTCCGGGACAGGGGGCAATCAGCCCCAGCATTTT. It encodes CASSSGTGGNQPQHF.

V and J are TRBV24-1 and TRBJ2-5; 9 bases are shared with TRBD1. Germline lookup yields CDR1 KGHDR and CDR2 SFDVKD. The V and J ends lost 4 bases and 5 bases, in that order; junction bases with no gene match: 10. The CDR3 has 16 residues. This CDR3 is CATSEGVQGAVETQYF. Written as DNA, the CDR3 is TGTGCCACCAGTGAGGGGGTACAGGGGGCGGTGGAGACCCAGTACTTC.

Ten or more counts support this clone. This chain uses TRBV27 with TRBJ1-1; a weak D match, TRBD1 (6 bases). Germline loops: CDR1 MNHEY, CDR2 SMNVEV (reference sequence). Trimming took 5 bases from V and 1 from J, leaving 14 bases between them. This CDR3 is built from 15 residues. The CDR3 loop reads CASSRDARGNTEAFF. CDR3 bases: TGTGCCAGCAGTCGCGACGCCAGGGGGAACACTGAAGCTTTCTTT.

The rearrangement links TRBV5-3 to TRBJ2-5; TRBD1 matches at 7 bases. TRBV5-3 is filed as an ORF, its function uncertain. This CDR3 is 15 amino acids long. The ends lost 4 bases at V and 2 bases at J; junction bases unmatched: 8. The CDR3 loop reads CARSPRTGFQETQYF. The CDR3 nucleotides are TGTGCCAGAAGCCCCCGGACAGGCTTTCAAGAGACCCAGTACTTC.